This T cell receptor (beta chain) was sequenced during a study of T cell responses to AZD1222 COVID-19 vaccine. Comment on this clone: Its antigen remains unidentified.

Clones were read by immunoSEQ multiplex PCR, and TCRdb kept only the in-frame ones, dropping some. The sample has around 120,000 clones, roughly nine tenths seen once; the top ten hold approximately 7.5%. Whole-study results and caveats: In all cases, repertoires were sampled only after the peak T cell response. Researchers report vaccine-associated CD4 TCRs spanning spike, with dominance at 160-218 and 743-854. Donors, mostly white British, included more females; clonal diversity was possibly underestimated. It was only a handful of AZD1222 recipients who were seropositive at baseline.

From germline, CDR1 is SQVTM and CDR2 ANQGSEA. The CDR3 totals 15 residues. V trimming: 8 bases; J trimming: 4 bases; junction bases outside the gene matches: 12. The receptor's source is an adult in good health. Source: peripheral blood, taken on day 0 of AZD1222 vaccination. The J gene is TRBJ2-3, the V gene TRBV29-1; 10 bases align to TRBD1. For the CDR3, the DNA is TGCAGCTTCCTCCAGGGGACAGGGGACCCAGATACGCAGTATTTT. Translating it yields CSFLQGTGDPDTQYF.